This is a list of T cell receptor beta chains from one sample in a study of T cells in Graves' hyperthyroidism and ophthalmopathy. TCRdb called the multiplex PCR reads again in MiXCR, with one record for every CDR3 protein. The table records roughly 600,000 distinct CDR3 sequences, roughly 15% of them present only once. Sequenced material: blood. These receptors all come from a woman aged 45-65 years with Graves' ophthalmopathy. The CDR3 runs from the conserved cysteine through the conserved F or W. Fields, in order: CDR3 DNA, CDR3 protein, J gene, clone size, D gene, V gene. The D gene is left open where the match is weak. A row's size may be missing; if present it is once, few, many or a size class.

TGTGCCAGCAGCCAAGTAGCGGGCAGGGACAATGAGCAGTTCTTC	CASSQVAGRDNEQFF	TRBJ2-1	few	TRBD2	TRBV4-2
TGTGCCAGCAGTTTGCGACATACTAGCAATCAGCCCCAGCATTTT	CASSLRHTSNQPQHF	TRBJ1-5	few	.	TRBV12-3/TRBV12-4
TGTGCCAGCAGTGAATTAGTAGGCCTGAACACTGAAGCTTTCTTT	CASSELVGLNTEAFF	TRBJ1-1	many	.	TRBV6-1
TGTGCCAGCAGAGACCGGGACGGGAACACCGGGGAGCTGTTTTTT	CASRDRDGNTGELFF	TRBJ2-2	few	.	TRBV6-2/TRBV6-3
TGTGCCAGCATAAAACCGGGACAGGCTCGTGAAGCTTTCTTT	CASIKPGQAREAFF	TRBJ1-1	many	TRBD1	TRBV28
TGTGCCATCAGTGAGTCGGTTTCATCCTCCGGGGAGCTGTTTTTT	CAISESVSSSGELFF	TRBJ2-2	many	.	TRBV10-3
TGCAGTGCGATAGCGGGAGTTCGCACAGATACGCAGTATTTT	CSAIAGVRTDTQYF	TRBJ2-3	many	TRBD2	TRBV20-1
TGTGCCAGCAGTTTAGAGGGCGGGAGGGACGGGGAGCTGTTTTTT	CASSLEGGRDGELFF	TRBJ2-2	few	TRBD2	TRBV12-3/TRBV12-4
TGTGCCGGCAGTTTATGGCTCAGCTCTGGGGCCAACGTCCTGACTTTC	CAGSLWLSSGANVLTF	TRBJ2-6	once	.	TRBV28
TGCGCCAGCAGCCAAAATCTCCTTCACGAGCAGTACTTC	CASSQNLLHEQYF	TRBJ2-7	.	.	TRBV4-1
TGTGCCAGCAGTTACAAAGGGTCCTGGGCAGACATTCAGTACTTC	CASSYKGSWADIQYF	TRBJ2-4	few	.	TRBV6-2/TRBV6-3
TGTGCCAGCACCCCTAAATTCGCGAACACCGGGGAGCTGTTTTTT	CASTPKFANTGELFF	TRBJ2-2	many	.	TRBV9
TGTGCCAGCAGTTCATTCGGGACTAGCGGGAGGGGCAGGGAGACCCAGTACTTC	CASSSFGTSGRGRETQYF	TRBJ2-5	many	TRBD2	TRBV12-3/TRBV12-4
TGTGCCAGCAGCTTAGGGACAGTGGACAATGAGCAGTTCTTC	CASSLGTVDNEQFF	TRBJ2-1	.	.	TRBV7-9
TGTGCCAGCAGTGAGGCCTTAGGGGGCACAGATACGCAGTATTTT	CASSEALGGTDTQYF	TRBJ2-3	many	.	TRBV6-1
TGCAGCGTTGGATTGGGCGTCACTAGCACAGATACGCAGTATTTT	CSVGLGVTSTDTQYF	TRBJ2-3	many	.	TRBV29-1
TGTGCCAGCTCACCACTTAACCACCTTCCGCACGAGCAGTACTTC	CASSPLNHLPHEQYF	TRBJ2-7	many	.	TRBV18
TGCAGTGCTAGGGGACTAGCGGGACACTCCTACAATGAGCAGTTCTTC	CSARGLAGHSYNEQFF	TRBJ2-1	many	TRBD2	TRBV20-1
TGTGCCAGCAGCCTCGGACTAGCTGCCGGGGAGCTGTTTTTT	CASSLGLAAGELFF	TRBJ2-2	many	TRBD2	TRBV7-9
TGTGCCAGCAGTGATATGGATACCCAGTACTTC	CASSDMDTQYF	TRBJ2-5	many	.	TRBV2
TGTGCCAGCAGTCCCCCCGGGACTAGCGTCAATGAGCAGTTCTTC	CASSPPGTSVNEQFF	TRBJ2-1	many	TRBD2	TRBV12-3/TRBV12-4
TGTGCCAGCAGCTTAGTCGGGTCAGTATCAGAGACCCAGTACTTC	CASSLVGSVSETQYF	TRBJ2-5	few	.	TRBV7-9
TGCAGTGCCCTAAGCGGGGCGCCTCAGAGGTCCTACGAGCAGTACTTC	CSALSGAPQRSYEQYF	TRBJ2-7	many	TRBD2	TRBV20-1
TGTGCCAGCAGCCCGCGGGGCACCTACAATGAGCAGTTCTTC	CASSPRGTYNEQFF	TRBJ2-1	many	.	TRBV11-3
TGTGCCAGCAGTACCAGCCTCGGGACAGGGGAACCCTACGAGCAGTACTTC	CASSTSLGTGEPYEQYF	TRBJ2-7	many	TRBD1	TRBV28
TGTGCCAGCAGCGTAGACCGTAATTATATGCCGAATAGTGGCTACACCTTC	CASSVDRNYMPNSGYTF	TRBJ1-2	once	.	TRBV9
TGCAGTGCTAGGGGACTAGCGGGAGTATCCTACAATGAGCAGTTCTTC	CSARGLAGVSYNEQFF	TRBJ2-1	.	TRBD2	TRBV20-1
TGTGCCAGCAGTTCTGTAGAGGGATCATACCAAGAGACCCAGTACTTC	CASSSVEGSYQETQYF	TRBJ2-5	many	.	TRBV28
TGTGCCAGCAGCCGTAACCCGGATACGCAGTATTTT	CASSRNPDTQYF	TRBJ2-3	few	.	TRBV6-2/TRBV6-3
TGCGCCAGCAGAGGACAGGGACTAGCGAACAATGAGCAGTTCTTC	CASRGQGLANNEQFF	TRBJ2-1	few	TRBD2	TRBV5-1
TGTGCCAGCAGTCCAATGACAGGGGGTGAAACTGAAGCTTTCTTT	CASSPMTGGETEAFF	TRBJ1-1	.	TRBD1	TRBV6-1
TGTGCCACCAGTGATTATAACCGCCAGGGTTTCTATGGCTACACCTTC	CATSDYNRQGFYGYTF	TRBJ1-2	.	.	TRBV24-1
TGTGCCAGCAGCTTAGTATCACAGGGACTGGACACCGGGGAGCTGTTTTTT	CASSLVSQGLDTGELFF	TRBJ2-2	.	.	TRBV7-2
TGTGCCATCAGTGAGTCCAGGATATACGAGCAGTACTTC	CAISESRIYEQYF	TRBJ2-7	many	.	TRBV10-3
TGTGCCAGTAGTAATCTAGCGGGAAGCTCCTACAATGAGCAGTTCTTC	CASSNLAGSSYNEQFF	TRBJ2-1	few	TRBD2	TRBV19
TGCAGCGTGACCCCCTCGGGACAGGGTAGATTCATGGGGACCACAGATACGCAGTATTTT	CSVTPSGQGRFMGTTDTQYF	TRBJ2-3	few	TRBD1	TRBV29-1
TGTGCCAGCAGCACAAAGACGGGACTCCCCACAGATACGCAGTATTTT	CASSTKTGLPTDTQYF	TRBJ2-3	many	.	TRBV7-2
TGCAGTGCTAGTTCGGGAGGCTTGGGCAATGAGCAGTTCTTC	CSASSGGLGNEQFF	TRBJ2-1	many	TRBD2	TRBV20-1
TGTGCCAGCAGTTCGAAGGCTAGCGGAGACCAAGAGACCCAGTACTTC	CASSSKASGDQETQYF	TRBJ2-5	.	TRBD2	TRBV6-5
TGTGCCAGCTCACCAGTGGAGGGAGGGGTGAACACTGAAGCTTTCTTT	CASSPVEGGVNTEAFF	TRBJ1-1	once	.	TRBV18
TGTGCCAGCAGGGGACTAGCTAGAGAGACCCAGTACTTC	CASRGLARETQYF	TRBJ2-5	many	TRBD2	TRBV2
TGTGCCAGCAGTTTCCCCCTCACCCGAGAGACCCAGTACTTC	CASSFPLTRETQYF	TRBJ2-5	many	.	TRBV28
TGTACCAGCAGCCCGGGACAGGGGAGCAATCAGCCCCAGCATTTT	CTSSPGQGSNQPQHF	TRBJ1-5	.	TRBD1	TRBV6-1
TGTGCCAGCAGCAAGGGACAGGGGGGTTTTGCCACTAATGAAAAACTGTTTTTT	CASSKGQGGFATNEKLFF	TRBJ1-4	few	TRBD1	TRBV7-9
TGTGCCAGCAGCCAAGAGGGACTAGCGGGAGTGGGGGAGCAGTACTTC	CASSQEGLAGVGEQYF	TRBJ2-7	.	TRBD2	TRBV4-2
TGTGCCATCAGTGACTTCGCGCGGGACGGGTCCTACAATGAGCAGTTCTTC	CAISDFARDGSYNEQFF	TRBJ2-1	many	.	TRBV10-3